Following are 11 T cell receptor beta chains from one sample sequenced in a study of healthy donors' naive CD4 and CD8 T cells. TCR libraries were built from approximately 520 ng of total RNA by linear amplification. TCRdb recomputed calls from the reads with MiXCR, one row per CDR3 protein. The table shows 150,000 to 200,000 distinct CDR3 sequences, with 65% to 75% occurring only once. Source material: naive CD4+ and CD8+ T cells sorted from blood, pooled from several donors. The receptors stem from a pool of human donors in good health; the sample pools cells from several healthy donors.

The CDR3 region is CASSGGQGNNYGYTF. The CDR3 coding sequence is TGTGCCAGCTCTGGAGGACAGGGGAACAACTATGGCTACACCTTC. The chain employs TRBV6-5 and TRBJ1-2; 9 bases are shared with TRBD1. The CDR3 sequence is 15 residues long. Trimming at V came to 8 bases and at J to 2 bases, leaving 9 bases not matched to a gene. Germline lookup yields CDR1 MNHEY and CDR2 SVGAGI.

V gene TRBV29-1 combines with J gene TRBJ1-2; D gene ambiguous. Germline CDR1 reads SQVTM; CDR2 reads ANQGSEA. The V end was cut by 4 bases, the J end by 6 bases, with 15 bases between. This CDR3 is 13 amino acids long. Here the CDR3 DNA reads TGCAGCGTTGCAAATCTAAGGCAGGATGGCTACACCTTC. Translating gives CSVANLRQDGYTF.

CDR3 in DNA: TGCAGCGTTAGTAGCGGAGCGAACACCGGGGAGCTGTTTTTT. It specifies CSVSSGANTGELFF. J is TRBJ2-2 and V is TRBV29-1, with a possible D match to TRBD2 (6 bases). Trimming removed 5 bases at V and 0 bases at J, with 10 bases between. From germline, CDR1 is SQVTM and CDR2 ANQGSEA. The CDR3 runs to 14 residues.

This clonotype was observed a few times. CDR3 sequence reads: CASSFSSTDTQYF. CDR3 bases: TGTGCCAGCAGTTTCAGTAGCACAGATACGCAGTATTTT. V usage is TRBV27 and J usage is TRBJ2-3; D not resolved. The V gene's germline CDR1 is MNHEY and CDR2 SMNVEV (reference sequence). Trimming removed 3 bases from V and 0 bases from J, with 4 bases in between. The CDR3 consists of 13 residues.

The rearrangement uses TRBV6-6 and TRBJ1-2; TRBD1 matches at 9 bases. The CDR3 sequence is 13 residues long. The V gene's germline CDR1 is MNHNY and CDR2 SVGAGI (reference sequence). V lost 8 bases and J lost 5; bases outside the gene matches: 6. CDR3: CASFEGQGYGYTF. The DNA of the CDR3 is TGTGCCAGCTTTGAGGGACAGGGATATGGCTACACCTTC.

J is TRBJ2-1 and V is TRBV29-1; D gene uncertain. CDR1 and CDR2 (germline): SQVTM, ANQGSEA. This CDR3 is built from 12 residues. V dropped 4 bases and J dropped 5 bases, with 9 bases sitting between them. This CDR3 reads CSVVRQDNEQFF. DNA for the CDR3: TGCAGCGTTGTACGCCAGGACAATGAGCAGTTCTTC.

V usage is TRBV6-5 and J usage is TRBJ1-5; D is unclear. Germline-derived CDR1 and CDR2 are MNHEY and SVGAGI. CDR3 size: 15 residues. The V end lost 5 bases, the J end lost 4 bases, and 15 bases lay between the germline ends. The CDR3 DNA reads TGTGCCAGCAGTGAAGCGGGCCAGTTGAATCAGCCCCAGCATTTT. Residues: CASSEAGQLNQPQHF.

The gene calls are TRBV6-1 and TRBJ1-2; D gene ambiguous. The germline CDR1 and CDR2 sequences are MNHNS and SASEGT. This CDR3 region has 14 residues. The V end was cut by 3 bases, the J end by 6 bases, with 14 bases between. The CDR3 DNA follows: TGTGCCAGCAGTGACGGCGGCCGGTACGATGGCTACACCTTC. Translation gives CASSDGGRYDGYTF.

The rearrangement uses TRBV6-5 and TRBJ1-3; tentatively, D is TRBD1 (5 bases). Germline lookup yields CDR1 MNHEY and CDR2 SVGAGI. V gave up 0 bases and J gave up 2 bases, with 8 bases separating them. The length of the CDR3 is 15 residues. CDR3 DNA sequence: TGTGCCAGCAGTTACTCGCTGACAGCTGGAAACACCATATATTTT. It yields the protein CASSYSLTAGNTIYF.

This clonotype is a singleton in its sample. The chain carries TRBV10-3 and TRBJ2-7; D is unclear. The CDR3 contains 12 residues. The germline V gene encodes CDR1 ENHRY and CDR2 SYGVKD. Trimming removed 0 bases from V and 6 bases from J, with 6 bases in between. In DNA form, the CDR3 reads TGTGCCATCAGTGAGTCGTTCATCGAGCAGTACTTC. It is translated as CAISESFIEQYF.

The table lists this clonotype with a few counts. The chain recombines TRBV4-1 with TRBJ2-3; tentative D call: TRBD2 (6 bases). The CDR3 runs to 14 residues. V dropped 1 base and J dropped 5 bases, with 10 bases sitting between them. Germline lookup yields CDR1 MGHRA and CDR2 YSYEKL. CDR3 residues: CASSQVQGGDTQYF. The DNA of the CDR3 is TGCGCCAGCAGCCAAGTCCAGGGAGGAGATACGCAGTATTTT.